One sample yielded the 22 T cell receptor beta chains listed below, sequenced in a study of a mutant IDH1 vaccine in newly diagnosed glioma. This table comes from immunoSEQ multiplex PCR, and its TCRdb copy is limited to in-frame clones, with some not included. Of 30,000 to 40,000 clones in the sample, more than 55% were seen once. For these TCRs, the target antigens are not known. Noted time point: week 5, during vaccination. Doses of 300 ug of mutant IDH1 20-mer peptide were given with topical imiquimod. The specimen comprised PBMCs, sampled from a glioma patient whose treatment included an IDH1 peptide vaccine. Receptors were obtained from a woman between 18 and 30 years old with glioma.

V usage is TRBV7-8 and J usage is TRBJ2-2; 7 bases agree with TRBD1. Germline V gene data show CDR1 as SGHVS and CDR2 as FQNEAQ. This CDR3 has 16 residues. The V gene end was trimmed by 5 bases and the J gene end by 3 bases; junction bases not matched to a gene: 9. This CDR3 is CASSNDRVRDTGELFF. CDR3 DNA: TGTGCCAGCAGCAACGACAGGGTTCGGGACACCGGGGAGCTGTTTTTT. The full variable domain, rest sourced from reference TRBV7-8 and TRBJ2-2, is GAGVSQSPRYKVAKRGQDVALRCDPISGHVSLFWYQQALGQGPEFLTYFQNEAQLDKSGLPSDRFFAERPEGSVSTLKIQRTQQEDSAVYLCASSNDRVRDTGELFFGEGSRLTVL.

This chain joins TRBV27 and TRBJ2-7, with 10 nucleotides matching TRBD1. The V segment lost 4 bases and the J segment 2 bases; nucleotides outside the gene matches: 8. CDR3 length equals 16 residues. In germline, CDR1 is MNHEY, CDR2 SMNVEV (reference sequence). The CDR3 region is CASSSRQGASPYEQYF. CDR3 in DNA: TGTGCCAGCAGTTCCCGACAGGGGGCGTCCCCCTACGAGCAGTACTTC.

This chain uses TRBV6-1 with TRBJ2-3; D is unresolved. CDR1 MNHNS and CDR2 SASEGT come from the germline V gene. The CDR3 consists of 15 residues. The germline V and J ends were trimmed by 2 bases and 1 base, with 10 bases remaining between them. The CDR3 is CASSESPARTDTQYF. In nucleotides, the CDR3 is TGTGCCAGCAGTGAAAGTCCGGCCCGCACAGATACGCAGTATTTT.

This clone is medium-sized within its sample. CDR3 sequence: CAIRPGLPYEQYF. The CDR3 coding sequence is TGTGCCATCAGACCGGGACTCCCCTACGAGCAGTACTTC. V and J are TRBV10-3 and TRBJ2-7, with D possibly being TRBD2 (6 bases). This CDR3 has 13 residues. Trimming left V 6 bases short and J 2 bases short, with 11 bases between. Germline CDR1 ENHRY, CDR2 SYGVKD.

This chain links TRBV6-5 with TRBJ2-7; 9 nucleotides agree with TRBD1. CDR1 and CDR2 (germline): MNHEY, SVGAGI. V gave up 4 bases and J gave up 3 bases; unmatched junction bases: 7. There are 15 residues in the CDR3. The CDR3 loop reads CASSFRTGVLYEQYF. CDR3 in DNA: TGTGCCAGCAGTTTTCGGACAGGGGTTCTCTACGAGCAGTACTTC.

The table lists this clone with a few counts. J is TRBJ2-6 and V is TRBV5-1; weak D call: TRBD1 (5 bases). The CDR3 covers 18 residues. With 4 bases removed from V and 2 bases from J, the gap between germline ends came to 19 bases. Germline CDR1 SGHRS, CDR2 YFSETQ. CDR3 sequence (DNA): TGCGCCAGCAGCGGATACCTCGACAGAACGACTGGGGCCAACGTCCTGACTTTC. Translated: CASSGYLDRTTGANVLTF.

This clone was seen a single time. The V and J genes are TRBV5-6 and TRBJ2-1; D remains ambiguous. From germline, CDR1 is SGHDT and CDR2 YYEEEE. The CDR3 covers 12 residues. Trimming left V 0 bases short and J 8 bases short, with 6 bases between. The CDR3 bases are TGTGCCAGCAGCTTGGTGGGTTATGAGCAGTTCTTC. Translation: CASSLVGYEQFF.

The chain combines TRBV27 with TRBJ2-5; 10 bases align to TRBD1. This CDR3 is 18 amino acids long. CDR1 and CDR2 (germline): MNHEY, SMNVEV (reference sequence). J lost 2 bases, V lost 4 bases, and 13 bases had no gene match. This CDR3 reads CASSSRPPWTGGQETQYF. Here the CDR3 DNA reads TGTGCCAGCAGTTCGCGTCCACCCTGGACAGGGGGGCAAGAGACCCAGTACTTC.

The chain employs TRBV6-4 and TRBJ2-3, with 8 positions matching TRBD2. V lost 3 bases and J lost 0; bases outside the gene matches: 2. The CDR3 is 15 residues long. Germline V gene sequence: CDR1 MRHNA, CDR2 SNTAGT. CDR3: CASSEAGGSTDTQYF. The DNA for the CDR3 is TGTGCCAGCAGTGAGGCGGGGGGTAGCACAGATACGCAGTATTTT.

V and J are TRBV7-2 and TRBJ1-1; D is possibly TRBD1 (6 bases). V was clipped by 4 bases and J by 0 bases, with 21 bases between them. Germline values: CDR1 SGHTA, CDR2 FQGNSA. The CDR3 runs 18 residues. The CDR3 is CASSSAGGHLIMNTEAFF. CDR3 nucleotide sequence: TGTGCCAGCAGCTCAGCCGGGGGACACCTTATCATGAACACTGAAGCTTTCTTT.

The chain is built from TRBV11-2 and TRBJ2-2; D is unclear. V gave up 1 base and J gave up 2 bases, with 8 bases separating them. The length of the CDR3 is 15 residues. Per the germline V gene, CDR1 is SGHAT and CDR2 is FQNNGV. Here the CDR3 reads CASSLGRRNTGELFF. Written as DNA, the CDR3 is TGTGCCAGCAGCTTAGGGCGGCGTAACACCGGGGAGCTGTTTTTT.

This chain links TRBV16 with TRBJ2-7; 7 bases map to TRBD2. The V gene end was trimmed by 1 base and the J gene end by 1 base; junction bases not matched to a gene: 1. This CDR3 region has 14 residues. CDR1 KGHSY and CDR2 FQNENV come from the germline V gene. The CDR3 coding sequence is TGTGCCAGCAGCCAATGGGGGGGATCCTACGAGCAGTACTTC. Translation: CASSQWGGSYEQYF.

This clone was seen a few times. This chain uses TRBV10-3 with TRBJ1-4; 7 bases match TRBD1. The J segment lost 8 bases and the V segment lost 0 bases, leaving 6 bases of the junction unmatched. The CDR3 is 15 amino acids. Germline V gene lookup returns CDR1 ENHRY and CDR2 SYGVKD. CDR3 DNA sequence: TGTGCCATCAGTGAGTCGGACGGGACAGTGGAAAAACTGTTTTTT. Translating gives CAISESDGTVEKLFF.

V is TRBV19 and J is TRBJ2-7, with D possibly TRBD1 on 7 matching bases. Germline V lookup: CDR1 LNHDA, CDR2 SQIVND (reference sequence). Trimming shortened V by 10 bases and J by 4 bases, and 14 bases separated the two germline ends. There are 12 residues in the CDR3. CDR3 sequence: CATGGTAYEQYF. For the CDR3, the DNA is TGTGCCACCGGCGGGACAGCTTACGAGCAGTACTTC.

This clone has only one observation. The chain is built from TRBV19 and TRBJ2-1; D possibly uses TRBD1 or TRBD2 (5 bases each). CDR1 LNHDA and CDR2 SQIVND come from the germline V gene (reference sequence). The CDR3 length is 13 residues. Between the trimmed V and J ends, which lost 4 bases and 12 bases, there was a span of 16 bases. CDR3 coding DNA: TGTGCCAGTAGTAGGGGACCACCTGGGGGGCAGTTCTTC. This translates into CASSRGPPGGQFF.

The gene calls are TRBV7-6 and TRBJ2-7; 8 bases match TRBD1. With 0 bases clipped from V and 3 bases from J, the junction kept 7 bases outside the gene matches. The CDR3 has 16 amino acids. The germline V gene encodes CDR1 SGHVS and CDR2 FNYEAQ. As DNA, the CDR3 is TGTGCCAGCAGCTTAGCCCCAACGGGACAGGACTACGAGCAGTACTTC. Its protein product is CASSLAPTGQDYEQYF.

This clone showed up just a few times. The CDR3 region has the DNA TGTGCCATCAGTGATGGGTCCAACACTGAAGCTTTCTTT. This codes for CAISDGSNTEAFF. V usage is TRBV10-3 and J usage is TRBJ1-1; no clear D gene. There are 13 residues in the CDR3. Trimming pared 3 bases from V and 2 bases from J, leaving 7 bases between. From germline, CDR1 is ENHRY and CDR2 SYGVKD.

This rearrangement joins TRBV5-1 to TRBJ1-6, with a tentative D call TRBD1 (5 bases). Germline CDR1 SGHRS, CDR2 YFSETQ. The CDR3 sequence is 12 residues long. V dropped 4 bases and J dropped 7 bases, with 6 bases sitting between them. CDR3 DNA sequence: TGCGCCAGCAGCCCAGGGAATTCACCCCTCCACTTT. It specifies CASSPGNSPLHF.

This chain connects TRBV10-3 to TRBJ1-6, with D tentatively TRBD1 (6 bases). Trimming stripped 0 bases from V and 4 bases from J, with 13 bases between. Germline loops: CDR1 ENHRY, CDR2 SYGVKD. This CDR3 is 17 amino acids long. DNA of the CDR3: TGTGCCATCAGTGAGTCACGGTCAGGGGAATATAATTCACCCCTCCACTTT. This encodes CAISESRSGEYNSPLHF.

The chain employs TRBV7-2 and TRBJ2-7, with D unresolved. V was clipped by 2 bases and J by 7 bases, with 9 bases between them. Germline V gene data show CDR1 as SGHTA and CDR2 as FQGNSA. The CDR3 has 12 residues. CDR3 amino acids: CASSLNRPEQYF. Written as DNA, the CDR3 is TGTGCCAGCAGCTTAAATCGACCTGAGCAGTACTTC.

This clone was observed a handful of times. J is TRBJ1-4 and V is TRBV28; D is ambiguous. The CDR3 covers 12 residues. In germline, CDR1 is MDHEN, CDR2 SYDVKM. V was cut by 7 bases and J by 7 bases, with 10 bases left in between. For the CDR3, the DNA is TGTGCCAGCATTAGCTGGGGTGAAAAACTGTTTTTT. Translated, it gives CASISWGEKLFF. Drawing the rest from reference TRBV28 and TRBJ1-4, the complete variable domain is DVKVTQSSRYLVKRTGEKVFLECVQDMDHENMFWYRQDPGLGLRLIYFSYDVKMKEKGDIPEGYSVSREKKERFSLILESASTNQTSMYLCASISWGEKLFFGSGTQLSVL.

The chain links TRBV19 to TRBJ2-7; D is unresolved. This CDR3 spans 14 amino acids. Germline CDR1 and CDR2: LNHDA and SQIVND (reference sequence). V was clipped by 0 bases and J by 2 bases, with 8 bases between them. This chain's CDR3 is CASSIDQQTYEQYF. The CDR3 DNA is TGTGCCAGTAGTATAGATCAACAAACCTACGAGCAGTACTTC.